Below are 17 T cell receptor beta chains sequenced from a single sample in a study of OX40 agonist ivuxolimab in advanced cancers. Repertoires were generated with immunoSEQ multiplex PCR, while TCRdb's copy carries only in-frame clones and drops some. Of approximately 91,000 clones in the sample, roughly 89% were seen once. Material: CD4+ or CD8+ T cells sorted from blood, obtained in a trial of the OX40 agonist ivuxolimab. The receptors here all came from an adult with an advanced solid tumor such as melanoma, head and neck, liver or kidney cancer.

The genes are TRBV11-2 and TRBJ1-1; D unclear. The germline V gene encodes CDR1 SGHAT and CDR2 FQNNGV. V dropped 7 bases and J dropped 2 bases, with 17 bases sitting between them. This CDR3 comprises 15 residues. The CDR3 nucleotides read TGTGCCAGCACCCCAGCCCAGGCTCTAAACACTGAAGCTTTCTTT. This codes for CASTPAQALNTEAFF.

CDR3 residues: CASSLRTGGRYGYTF. In nucleotides, the CDR3 is TGCGCCAGCAGCTTACGGACAGGGGGCCGCTATGGCTACACCTTC. The chain employs TRBV5-1 and TRBJ1-2; 11 positions agree with TRBD1. Germline CDR1 and CDR2: SGHRS and YFSETQ. The CDR3 has 15 residues. V lost 2 bases to trimming and J lost 4 bases; unmatched junction nucleotides: 4.

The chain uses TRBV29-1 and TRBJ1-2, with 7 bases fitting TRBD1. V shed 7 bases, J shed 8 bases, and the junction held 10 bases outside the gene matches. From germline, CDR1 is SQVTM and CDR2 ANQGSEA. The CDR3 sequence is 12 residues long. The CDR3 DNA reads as TGCAGCGGTAAAGACCAGGGGGAGGGCTACACCTTC. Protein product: CSGKDQGEGYTF.

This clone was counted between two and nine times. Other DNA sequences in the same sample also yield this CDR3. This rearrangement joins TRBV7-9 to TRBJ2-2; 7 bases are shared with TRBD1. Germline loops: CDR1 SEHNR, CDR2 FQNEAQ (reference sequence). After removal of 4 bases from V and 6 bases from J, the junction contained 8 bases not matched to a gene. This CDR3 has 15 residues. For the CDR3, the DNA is TGTGCCAGCAGCTCGCGACAGGGATTCTCCGGGGAGCTGTTTTTT. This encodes CASSSRQGFSGELFF.

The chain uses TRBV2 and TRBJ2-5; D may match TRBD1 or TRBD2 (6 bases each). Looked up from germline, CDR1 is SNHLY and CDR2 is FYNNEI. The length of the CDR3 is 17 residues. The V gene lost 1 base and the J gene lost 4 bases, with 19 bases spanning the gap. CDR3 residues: CASSEVVGGGPGETQYF. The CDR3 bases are TGTGCCAGCAGTGAAGTAGTCGGTGGGGGGCCTGGAGAGACCCAGTACTTC.

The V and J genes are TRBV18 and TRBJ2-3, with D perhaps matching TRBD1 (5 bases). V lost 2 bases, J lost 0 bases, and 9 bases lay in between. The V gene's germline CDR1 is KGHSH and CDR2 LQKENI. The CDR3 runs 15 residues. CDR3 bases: TGTGCCAGCTCACCAGTGGGGCCGAGCACAGATACGCAGTATTTT. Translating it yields CASSPVGPSTDTQYF.

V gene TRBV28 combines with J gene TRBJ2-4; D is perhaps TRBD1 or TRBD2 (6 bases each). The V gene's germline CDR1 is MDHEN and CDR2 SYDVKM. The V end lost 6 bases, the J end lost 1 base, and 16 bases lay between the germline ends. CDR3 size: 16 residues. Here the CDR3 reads CASSLQPGAAKNIQYF. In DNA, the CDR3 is TGTGCCAGCAGCCTACAGCCGGGGGCGGCCAAAAACATTCAGTACTTC.

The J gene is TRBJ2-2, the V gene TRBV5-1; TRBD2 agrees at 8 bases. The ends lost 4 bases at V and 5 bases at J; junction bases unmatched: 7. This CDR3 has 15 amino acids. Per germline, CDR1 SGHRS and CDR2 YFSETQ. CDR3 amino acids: CASSLFSGETGELFF. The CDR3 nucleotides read TGCGCCAGCAGCCTATTTAGCGGGGAGACCGGGGAGCTGTTTTTT.

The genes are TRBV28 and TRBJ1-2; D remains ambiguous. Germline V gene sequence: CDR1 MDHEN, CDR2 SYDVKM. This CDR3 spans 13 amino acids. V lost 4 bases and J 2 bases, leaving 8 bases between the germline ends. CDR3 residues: CASSSPVNYGYTF. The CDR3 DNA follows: TGTGCCAGCAGTTCCCCCGTAAACTATGGCTACACCTTC.

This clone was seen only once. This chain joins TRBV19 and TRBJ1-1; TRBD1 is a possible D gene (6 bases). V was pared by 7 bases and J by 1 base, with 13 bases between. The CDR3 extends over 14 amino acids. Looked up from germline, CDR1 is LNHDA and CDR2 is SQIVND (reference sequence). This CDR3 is CASKSGAENTEAFF. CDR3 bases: TGTGCCAGTAAGTCGGGGGCGGAGAACACTGAAGCTTTCTTT.

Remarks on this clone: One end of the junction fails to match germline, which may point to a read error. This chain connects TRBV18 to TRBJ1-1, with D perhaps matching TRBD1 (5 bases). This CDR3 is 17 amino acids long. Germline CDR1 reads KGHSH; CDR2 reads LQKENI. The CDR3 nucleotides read TGTGCCAGCTCACCACAAAGAGGTGAGGTGCTGGGACTTCAAGGCATCTTT. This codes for CASSPQRGEVLGLQGIF. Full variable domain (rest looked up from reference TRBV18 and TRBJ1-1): NAGVMQNPRHLVRRRGQEARLRCSPMKGHSHVYWYRQLPEEGLKFMVYLQKENIIDESGMPKERFSAEFPKEGPSILRIQQVVRGDSAAYFCASSPQRGEVLGLQGIFGQGTRLTVV.

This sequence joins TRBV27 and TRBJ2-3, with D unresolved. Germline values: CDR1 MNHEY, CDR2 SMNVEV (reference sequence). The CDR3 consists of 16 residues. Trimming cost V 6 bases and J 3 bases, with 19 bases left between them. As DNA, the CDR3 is TGTGCCAGCAGGGACCATTCAGGCAAACGGACAGATACGCAGTATTTT. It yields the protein CASRDHSGKRTDTQYF.

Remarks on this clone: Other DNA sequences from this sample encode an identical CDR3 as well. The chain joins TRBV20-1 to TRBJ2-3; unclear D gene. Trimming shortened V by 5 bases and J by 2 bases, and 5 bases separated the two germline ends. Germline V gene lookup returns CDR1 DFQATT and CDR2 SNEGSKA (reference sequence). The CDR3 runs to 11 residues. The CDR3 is CSALNTDTQYF. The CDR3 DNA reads TGCAGTGCTCTAAACACAGATACGCAGTATTTT.

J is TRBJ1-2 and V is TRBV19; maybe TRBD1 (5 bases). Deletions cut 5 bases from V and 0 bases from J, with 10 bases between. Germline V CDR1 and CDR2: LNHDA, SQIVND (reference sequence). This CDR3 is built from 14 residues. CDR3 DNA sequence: TGTGCCAGTAGTGGTCGACAGACTAACTATGGCTACACCTTC. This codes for CASSGRQTNYGYTF.

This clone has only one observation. The CDR3 is CASSDTGQGDYGYTF. For the CDR3, the DNA is TGTGCCAGCAGTGATACTGGACAGGGGGACTATGGCTACACCTTC. This chain links TRBV6-1 with TRBJ1-2; 10 nucleotides align to TRBD1. The CDR3 has 15 amino acids. CDR1 is MNHNS and CDR2 is SASEGT in the germline V gene. V shed 3 bases and J 3 bases; nucleotides not matched to a gene: 4.

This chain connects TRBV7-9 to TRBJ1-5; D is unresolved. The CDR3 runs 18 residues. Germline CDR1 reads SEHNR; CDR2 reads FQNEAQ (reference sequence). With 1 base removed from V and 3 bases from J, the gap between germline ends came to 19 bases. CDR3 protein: CASSLVTGWTDPNQPQHF. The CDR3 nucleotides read TGTGCCAGCAGCTTAGTTACTGGTTGGACCGATCCCAATCAGCCCCAGCATTTT.

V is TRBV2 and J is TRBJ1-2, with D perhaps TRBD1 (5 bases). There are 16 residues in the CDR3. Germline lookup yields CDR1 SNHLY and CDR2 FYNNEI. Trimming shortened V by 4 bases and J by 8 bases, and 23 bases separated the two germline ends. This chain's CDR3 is CASSALAGHSVYGYTF. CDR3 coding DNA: TGTGCCAGCAGTGCGTTAGCAGGGCATTCAGTTTACGGCTACACCTTC.